The 25 T cell receptor beta chains below all came from one sample that was sequenced in a study of beta chain features in type 1 diabetes. The authors reverse transcribed all of the isolated RNA, so sequencing captured expressed TCRB transcripts. Generated by immunoSEQ multiplex PCR, the TCRdb table keeps only in-frame clones and is missing some. The top ten hold about 0.037% of the sample, which has 200,000 to 250,000 clones, over 9.5% seen once. The sequenced sample was naive CD4+ T cells from blood. These receptor sequences come from a young woman in good health.

A few counts support this clone. This rearrangement joins TRBV6-1 to TRBJ1-1; weak D call: TRBD1 (6 bases). The length of the CDR3 is 14 residues. Germline values: CDR1 MNHNS, CDR2 SASEGT. V shed 5 bases and J shed 6 bases, with 16 bases lying between them. CDR3 amino acids: CASSQKTGLAEAFF. CDR3 bases: TGTGCCAGCAGTCAAAAGACAGGACTGGCTGAAGCTTTCTTT.

This clone was detected many times. This chain uses TRBV7-9 with TRBJ2-1; the D is unclear. The germline gives CDR1 SEHNR, CDR2 FQNEAQ (reference sequence). Trimming shortened V by 7 bases and J by 4 bases, and 8 bases separated the two germline ends. The CDR3 has 12 amino acids. CDR3 sequence reads: CASTVQYNEQFF. The CDR3 nucleotides read TGTGCCAGCACCGTCCAGTACAATGAGCAGTTCTTC.

V usage is TRBV28 and J usage is TRBJ1-1; D remains ambiguous. CDR3 length: 14 amino acids. From germline, CDR1 is MDHEN and CDR2 SYDVKM. Deletions cut 5 bases from V and 1 base from J, with 11 bases between. The CDR3 sequence is CASSLQPPNTEAFF. CDR3 DNA sequence: TGTGCCAGCAGTCTACAGCCGCCGAACACTGAAGCTTTCTTT.

This chain links TRBV7-2 with TRBJ1-5; TRBD1 aligns across 7 bases. With 5 bases clipped from V and 4 bases from J, the junction kept 8 bases outside the gene matches. This CDR3 is built from 15 residues. Germline-derived CDR1 and CDR2 are SGHTA and FQGNSA. The CDR3 loop is CASSPTGTANQPQHF. The CDR3 region has the DNA TGTGCCAGCAGCCCAACCGGGACAGCTAATCAGCCCCAGCATTTT.

The V call is TRBV6-1, the J call TRBJ1-1, with 7 bases matching TRBD1. CDR1 and CDR2 from the germline V gene are MNHNS and SASEGT. This CDR3 has 14 amino acids. The V segment lost 5 bases and the J segment 1 base; nucleotides outside the gene matches: 4. CDR3 nucleotide sequence: TGTGCCAGCAGTCTGGGACAGACGAACACTGAAGCTTTCTTT. Its protein product is CASSLGQTNTEAFF.

This clone was observed a few times. The chain recombines TRBV5-6 with TRBJ2-3; D call uncertain. V was clipped by 2 bases and J by 9 bases, with 10 bases between them. The CDR3 runs 12 residues. In germline, CDR1 is SGHDT, CDR2 YYEEEE. CDR3 nucleotide sequence: TGTGCCAGCAGCTTAATCCAGGCGACGCAGTATTTT. Its translation is CASSLIQATQYF.

This clone was seen more than once but under ten times. The DNA for the CDR3 is TGTGCCAGCAGATTAGCGGGAGTGGGGCAAGAGACCCAGTACTTC. Its translation is CASRLAGVGQETQYF. The chain joins TRBV27 to TRBJ2-5; 9 positions match TRBD2. The germline V gene has CDR1 MNHEY and CDR2 SMNVEV (reference sequence). The CDR3 spans 15 residues. Germline trimming cut 6 bases from V and 2 bases from J; bases unmatched to any gene: 7.

The chain joins TRBV29-1 to TRBJ2-5; tentatively, D is TRBD1 (8 bases). Germline V CDR1 and CDR2: SQVTM, ANQGSEA. Deletions cut 7 bases from V and 7 bases from J, with 16 bases between. The CDR3 is made up of 12 amino acids. CDR3 DNA sequence: TGCAGCGCAGGGACAGGCGGGGGGACCCAGTACTTC. As protein: CSAGTGGGTQYF.

This chain uses TRBV7-2 with TRBJ1-1; no firm D call. V was shortened by 5 bases and J by 1 base, with 8 bases between the two germline ends. From germline, CDR1 is SGHTA and CDR2 FQGNSA. This CDR3 is 13 amino acids long. As DNA, the CDR3 is TGTGCCAGCAGCCCCCACGGGAACACTGAAGCTTTCTTT. Translation gives CASSPHGNTEAFF.

This clone was seen more than once but under ten times. The rearrangement uses TRBV5-1 and TRBJ1-1; D is ambiguous. V lost 0 bases to trimming and J lost 1 base, with 10 bases between them. Germline assignment: CDR1 SGHRS and CDR2 YFSETQ. The CDR3 loop spans 15 amino acids. The CDR3 loop is CASSLDGQANTEAFF. DNA for the CDR3: TGCGCCAGCAGCTTGGATGGGCAGGCGAACACTGAAGCTTTCTTT.

With respect to this clone: Other DNA sequences in this specimen translate into the identical CDR3. This sequence joins TRBV5-1 and TRBJ1-2; D uncertain. V dropped 3 bases and J dropped 1 base, with 10 bases sitting between them. The germline CDR1 and CDR2 sequences are SGHRS and YFSETQ. This CDR3 is built from 14 residues. CDR3 in amino acids: CASSSGGSNYGYTF. Here the CDR3 DNA reads TGCGCCAGCAGCTCGGGTGGAAGTAACTATGGCTACACCTTC.

In this sample, this clone turned up a few times. DNA of the CDR3: TGTGCCAGCAGCTTAACAGGGGCGAATGAGCAGTTCTTC. Translating it yields CASSLTGANEQFF. The V and J genes are TRBV7-9 and TRBJ2-1, with 7 bases lining up with TRBD1. Germline loops: CDR1 SEHNR, CDR2 FQNEAQ (reference sequence). This CDR3 contains 13 residues. The trim removed 2 bases at V and 7 bases at J, leaving 2 bases unmatched.

This clone was found a few times. The chain has TRBV18 and TRBJ2-5; 7 bases align to TRBD2. Germline-derived CDR1 and CDR2 are KGHSH and LQKENI. The length of the CDR3 is 13 residues. After removal of 3 bases from V and 5 bases from J, the junction contained 3 bases not matched to a gene. The CDR3, as DNA: TGTGCCAGCTCACCCTCCGGGGGGGAGACCCAGTACTTC. The encoded protein is CASSPSGGETQYF.

This clone was counted between two and nine times. In DNA, the CDR3 is TGTGCCAGCAGCCCTCCGACACCTTCTGAAGCTTTCTTT. As protein: CASSPPTPSEAFF. The chain combines TRBV4-2 with TRBJ1-1; no clear D gene. Trimming left V 4 bases short and J 6 bases short, with 12 bases between. The CDR3 spans 13 residues. Germline loops: CDR1 LGHNA, CDR2 YNFKEQ.

This clone was found a few times. V and J are TRBV2 and TRBJ1-6; D is unresolved. Between the trimmed V and J ends, which lost 7 bases and 10 bases, there was a span of 20 bases. The CDR3 is 15 amino acids. The germline gives CDR1 SNHLY, CDR2 FYNNEI. The CDR3 spells CASTRSREMRSPLHF. CDR3 bases: TGTGCCAGCACTCGAAGCCGGGAGATGAGATCACCCCTCCACTTT.

This chain joins TRBV27 and TRBJ2-7; D is ambiguous. This CDR3 has 15 amino acids. V was shortened by 1 base and J by 0 bases, with 10 bases between the two germline ends. Germline V CDR1 and CDR2: MNHEY, SMNVEV (reference sequence). In DNA, the CDR3 is TGTGCCAGCAGTTTATATCCAGGAAGCTCCTACGAGCAGTACTTC. Protein sequence: CASSLYPGSSYEQYF.

The chain has TRBV5-4 and TRBJ2-1, with 14 positions matching TRBD2. The CDR3 spans 13 residues. CDR1 and CDR2 from the germline V gene are SGHNT and YYREEE (reference sequence). Trimming removed 4 bases from V and 12 bases from J; junction bases left unmatched: 3. CDR3 coding DNA: TGTGCCAGCAGCCCCGGACTAGCGGGGGGGCAGTTCTTC. Protein product: CASSPGLAGGQFF.

This clone was seen only a few times. The rearrangement joins TRBV5-1 to TRBJ2-1; TRBD2 might be the D (6 bases). The CDR3 sequence is 15 residues long. Trimming left V 0 bases short and J 6 bases short, with 13 bases between. Germline lookup yields CDR1 SGHRS and CDR2 YFSETQ. The CDR3: CASSLVTSSGNEQFF. The CDR3 nucleotides read TGCGCCAGCAGCTTGGTCACTAGCAGTGGCAATGAGCAGTTCTTC.

This clone was seen a few times. The CDR3 DNA is TGCGCCAGCTCGACAGGGGCGGGCCAAGAGACCCAGTACTTC. Translated: CASSTGAGQETQYF. This chain connects TRBV5-1 to TRBJ2-5; 8 bases agree with TRBD1. Germline V lookup: CDR1 SGHRS, CDR2 YFSETQ. V was clipped by 7 bases and J by 1 base; unmatched bases: 6. The CDR3 runs to 14 residues.

The rearrangement links TRBV5-6 to TRBJ2-2; D possibly corresponds to TRBD2 (5 bases). The length of the CDR3 is 15 residues. V was trimmed by 4 bases and J by 3 bases, leaving 13 bases between them. Per the germline V gene, CDR1 is SGHDT and CDR2 is YYEEEE. The CDR3 loop reads CASSRADSYTGELFF. The CDR3 nucleotides read TGTGCCAGCAGCCGTGCGGACTCCTACACCGGGGAGCTGTTTTTT.

This clone was seen once. The chain combines TRBV7-6 with TRBJ2-7; TRBD1 might be the D (6 bases). The germline gives CDR1 SGHVS, CDR2 FNYEAQ. V was clipped by 0 bases and J by 3 bases, with 18 bases between them. The CDR3 totals 17 residues. The CDR3 DNA reads as TGTGCCAGCAGCTTAGCTAAAACCGGGACAACCTACTACGAGCAGTACTTC. It is translated as CASSLAKTGTTYYEQYF. Based on the CDR3 plus reference TRBV7-6 and TRBJ2-7, the full variable domain is GAGVSQSPRYKVTKRGQDVALRCDPISGHVSLYWYRQALGQGPEFLTYFNYEAQQDKSGLPNDRFSAERPEGSISTLTIQRTEQRDSAMYRCASSLAKTGTTYYEQYFGPGTRLTVT.

The sample holds a few counts of this clone. This chain joins TRBV6-5 and TRBJ2-4, with TRBD2 as a possible D gene (5 bases). CDR1 and CDR2 from the germline V gene are MNHEY and SVGAGI. The CDR3 runs 14 residues. The V end was cut by 2 bases, the J end by 0 bases, with 5 bases between. CDR3 nucleotides: TGTGCCAGCAGTTACGAGGGAGCCAAAAACATTCAGTACTTC. It encodes CASSYEGAKNIQYF.

This rearrangement joins TRBV2 to TRBJ1-1; tentative D call: TRBD1 (6 bases). Germline V gives CDR1 SNHLY, CDR2 FYNNEI. The CDR3 loop spans 14 amino acids. V was trimmed by 8 bases and J by 1 base, leaving 14 bases between them. In DNA, the CDR3 is TGTGCCAGCGCCACCCAGGGACAGAACACTGAAGCTTTCTTT. This encodes CASATQGQNTEAFF. The full variable domain, in which reference TRBV2 and TRBJ1-1 provide the parts outside the CDR3, is EPEVTQTPSHQVTQMGQEVILRCVPISNHLYFYWYRQILGQKVEFLVSFYNNEISEKSEIFDDQFSVERPDGSNFTLKIRSTKLEDSAMYFCASATQGQNTEAFFGQGTRLTVV.

This clone was seen a few times. The chain has TRBV4-2 and TRBJ2-1; D is perhaps TRBD1 (5 bases). This CDR3 comprises 14 residues. The germline V and J ends were trimmed by 0 bases and 8 bases, with 11 bases remaining between them. The V gene's germline CDR1 is LGHNA and CDR2 YNFKEQ. The CDR3 nucleotides read TGTGCCAGCAGCCAAGAGATGGGGCAGCATGAGCAGTTCTTC. Translating it yields CASSQEMGQHEQFF.

V usage is TRBV4-1 and J usage is TRBJ1-3; D unresolved. In germline, CDR1 is MGHRA, CDR2 YSYEKL. CDR3 length: 12 amino acids. V lost 6 bases, J lost 4 bases, and 7 bases lay in between. The CDR3 loop is CASSLLGNTIYF. CDR3 DNA sequence: TGCGCCAGCAGTCTCCTCGGAAACACCATATATTTT.